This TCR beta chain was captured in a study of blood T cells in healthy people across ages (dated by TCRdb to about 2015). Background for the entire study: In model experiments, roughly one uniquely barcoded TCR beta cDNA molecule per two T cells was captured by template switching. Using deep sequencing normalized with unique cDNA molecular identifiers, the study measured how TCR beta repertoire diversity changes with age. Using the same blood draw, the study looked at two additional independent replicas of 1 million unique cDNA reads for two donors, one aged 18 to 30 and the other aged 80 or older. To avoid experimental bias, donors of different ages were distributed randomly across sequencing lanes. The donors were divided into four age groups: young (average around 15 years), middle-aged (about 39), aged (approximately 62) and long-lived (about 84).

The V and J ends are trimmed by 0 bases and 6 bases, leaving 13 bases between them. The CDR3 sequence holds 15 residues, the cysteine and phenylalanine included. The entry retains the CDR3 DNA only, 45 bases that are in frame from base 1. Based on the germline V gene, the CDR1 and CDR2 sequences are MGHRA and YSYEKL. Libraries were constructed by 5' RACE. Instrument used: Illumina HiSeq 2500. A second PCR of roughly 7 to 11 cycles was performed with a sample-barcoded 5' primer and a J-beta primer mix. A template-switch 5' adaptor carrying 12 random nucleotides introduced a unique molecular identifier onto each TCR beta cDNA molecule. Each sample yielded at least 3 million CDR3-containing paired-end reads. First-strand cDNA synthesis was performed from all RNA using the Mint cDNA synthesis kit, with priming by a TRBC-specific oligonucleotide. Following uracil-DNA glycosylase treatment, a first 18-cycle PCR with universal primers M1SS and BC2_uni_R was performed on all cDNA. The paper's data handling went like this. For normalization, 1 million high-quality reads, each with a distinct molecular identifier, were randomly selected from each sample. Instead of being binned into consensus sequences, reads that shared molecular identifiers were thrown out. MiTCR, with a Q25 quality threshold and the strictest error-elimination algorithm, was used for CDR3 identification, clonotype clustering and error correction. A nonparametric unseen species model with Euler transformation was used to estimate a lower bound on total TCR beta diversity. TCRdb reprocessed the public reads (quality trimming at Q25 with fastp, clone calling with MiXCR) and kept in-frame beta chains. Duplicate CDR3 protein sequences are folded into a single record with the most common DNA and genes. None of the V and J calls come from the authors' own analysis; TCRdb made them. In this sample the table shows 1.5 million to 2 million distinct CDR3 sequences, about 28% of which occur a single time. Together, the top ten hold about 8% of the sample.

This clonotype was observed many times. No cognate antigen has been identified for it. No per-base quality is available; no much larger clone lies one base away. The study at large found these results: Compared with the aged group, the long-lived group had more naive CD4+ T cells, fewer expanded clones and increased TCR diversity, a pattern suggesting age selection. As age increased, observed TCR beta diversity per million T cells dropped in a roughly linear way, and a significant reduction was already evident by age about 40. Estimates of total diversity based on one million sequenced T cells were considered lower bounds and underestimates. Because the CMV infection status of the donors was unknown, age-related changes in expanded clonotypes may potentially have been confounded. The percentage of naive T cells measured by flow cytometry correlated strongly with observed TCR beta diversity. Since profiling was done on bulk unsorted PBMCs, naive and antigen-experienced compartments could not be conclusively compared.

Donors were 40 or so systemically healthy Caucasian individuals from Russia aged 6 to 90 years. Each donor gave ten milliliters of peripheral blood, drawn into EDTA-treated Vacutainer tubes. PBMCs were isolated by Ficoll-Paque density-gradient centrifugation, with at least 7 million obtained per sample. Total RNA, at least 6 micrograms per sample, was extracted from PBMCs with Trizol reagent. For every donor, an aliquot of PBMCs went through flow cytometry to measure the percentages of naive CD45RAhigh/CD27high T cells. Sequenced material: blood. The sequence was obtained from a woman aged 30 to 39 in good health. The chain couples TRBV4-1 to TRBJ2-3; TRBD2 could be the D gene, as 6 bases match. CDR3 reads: CASSQEQAGSDTQYF. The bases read TGCGCCAGCAGCCAAGAACAGGCGGGGTCGGATACGCAGTATTTT.